This T cell receptor beta chain was sequenced in a study of blood T cells in healthy people across ages. Through a sample-barcoded 5' primer and a J-beta primer mix, a second PCR was run for 7 to 11 cycles. TCRdb recomputed calls from the 5' RACE reads with MiXCR, one row per CDR3 protein. This table holds 850,000 to 1,300,000 distinct CDR3 sequences, less than 50% found once. The draw of peripheral blood yielded 8.5 to 10 milliliters from each donor. Study conclusions and caveats: Possibly, changes in expanded clonotypes were confounded because donor CMV status was unknown.

The CDR3 totals 19 residues. CDR1 and CDR2 (germline): MNHEY, SMNVEV (reference sequence). The ends lost 5 bases at V and 1 base at J; junction bases unmatched: 10. This clonotype was seen more than once but under ten times. Its cognate antigen is unknown. This TCR derives from a woman in her sixties in good health. Sequencing was performed on blood. The rearrangement joins TRBV27 to TRBJ2-2; 13 positions agree with TRBD2. CDR3 nucleotides: TGTGCCAGCAGTACCAGGGGGACTAGCGGGACAAAGAACACCGGGGAGCTGTTTTTT. Translated: CASSTRGTSGTKNTGELFF.